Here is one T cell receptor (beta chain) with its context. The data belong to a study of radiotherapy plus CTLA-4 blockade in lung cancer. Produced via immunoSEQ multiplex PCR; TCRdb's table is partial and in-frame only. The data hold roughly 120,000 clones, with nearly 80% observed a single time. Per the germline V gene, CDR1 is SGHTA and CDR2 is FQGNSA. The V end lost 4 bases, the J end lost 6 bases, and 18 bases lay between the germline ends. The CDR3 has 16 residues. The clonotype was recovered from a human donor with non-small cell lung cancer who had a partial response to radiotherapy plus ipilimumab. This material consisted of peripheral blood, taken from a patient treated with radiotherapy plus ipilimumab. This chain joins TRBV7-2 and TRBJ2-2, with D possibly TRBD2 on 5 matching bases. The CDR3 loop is CASSSSPRVKSGELFF. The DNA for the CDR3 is TGTGCCAGCAGCTCGTCGCCGCGGGTAAAGTCCGGGGAGCTGTTTTTT.